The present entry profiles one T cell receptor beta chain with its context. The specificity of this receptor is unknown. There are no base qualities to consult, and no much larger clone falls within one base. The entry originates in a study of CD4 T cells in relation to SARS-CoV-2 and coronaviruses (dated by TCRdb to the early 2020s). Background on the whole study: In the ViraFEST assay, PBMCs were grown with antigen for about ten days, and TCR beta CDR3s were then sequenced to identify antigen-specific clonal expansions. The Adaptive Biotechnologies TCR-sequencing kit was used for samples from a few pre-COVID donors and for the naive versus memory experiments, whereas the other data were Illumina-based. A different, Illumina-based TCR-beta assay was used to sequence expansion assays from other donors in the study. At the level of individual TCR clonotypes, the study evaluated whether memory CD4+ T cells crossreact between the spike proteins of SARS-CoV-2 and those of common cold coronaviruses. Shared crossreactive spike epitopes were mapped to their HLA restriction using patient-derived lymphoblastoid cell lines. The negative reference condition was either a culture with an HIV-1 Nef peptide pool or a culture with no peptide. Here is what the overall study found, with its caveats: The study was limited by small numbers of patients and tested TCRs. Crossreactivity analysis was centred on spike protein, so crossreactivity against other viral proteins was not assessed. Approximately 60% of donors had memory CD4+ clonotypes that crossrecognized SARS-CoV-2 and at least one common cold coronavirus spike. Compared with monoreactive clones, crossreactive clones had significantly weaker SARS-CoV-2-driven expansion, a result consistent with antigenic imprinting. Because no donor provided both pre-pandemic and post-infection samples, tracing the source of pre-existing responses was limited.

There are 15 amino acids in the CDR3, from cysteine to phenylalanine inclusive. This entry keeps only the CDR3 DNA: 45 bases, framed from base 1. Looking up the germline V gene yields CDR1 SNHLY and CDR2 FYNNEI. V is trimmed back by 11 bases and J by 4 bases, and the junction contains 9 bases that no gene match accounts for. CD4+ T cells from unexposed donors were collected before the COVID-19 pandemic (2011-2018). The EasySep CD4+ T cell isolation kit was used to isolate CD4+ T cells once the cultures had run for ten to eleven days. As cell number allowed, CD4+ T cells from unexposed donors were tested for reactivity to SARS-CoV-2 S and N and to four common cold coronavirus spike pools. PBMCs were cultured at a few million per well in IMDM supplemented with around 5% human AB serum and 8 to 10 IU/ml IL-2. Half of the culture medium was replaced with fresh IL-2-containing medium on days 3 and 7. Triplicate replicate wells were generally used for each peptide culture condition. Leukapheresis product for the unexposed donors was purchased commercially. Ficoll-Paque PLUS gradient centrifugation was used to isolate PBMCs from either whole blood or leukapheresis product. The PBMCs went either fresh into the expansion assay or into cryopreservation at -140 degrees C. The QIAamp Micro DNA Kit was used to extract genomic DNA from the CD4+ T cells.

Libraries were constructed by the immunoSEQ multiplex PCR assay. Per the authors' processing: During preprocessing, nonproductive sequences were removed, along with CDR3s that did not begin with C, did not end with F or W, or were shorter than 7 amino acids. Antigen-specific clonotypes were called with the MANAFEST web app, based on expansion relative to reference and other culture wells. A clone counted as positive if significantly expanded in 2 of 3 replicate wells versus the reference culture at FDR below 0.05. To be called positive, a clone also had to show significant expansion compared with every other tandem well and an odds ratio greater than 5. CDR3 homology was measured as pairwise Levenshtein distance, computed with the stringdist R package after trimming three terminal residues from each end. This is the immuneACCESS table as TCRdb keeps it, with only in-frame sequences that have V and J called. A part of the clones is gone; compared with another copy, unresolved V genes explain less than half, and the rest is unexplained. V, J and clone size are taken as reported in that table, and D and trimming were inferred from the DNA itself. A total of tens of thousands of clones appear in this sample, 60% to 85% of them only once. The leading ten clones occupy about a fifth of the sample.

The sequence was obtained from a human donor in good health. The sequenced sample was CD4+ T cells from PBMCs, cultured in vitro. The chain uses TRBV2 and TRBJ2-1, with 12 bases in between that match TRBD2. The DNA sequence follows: TGTGCCGTCCGTTCCGGGACTAGCGGGTACAATGAGCAGTTCTTC. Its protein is CAVRSGTSGYNEQFF. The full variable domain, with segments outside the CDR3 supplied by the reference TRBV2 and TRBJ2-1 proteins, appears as EPEVTQTPSHQVTQMGQEVILRCVPISNHLYFYWYRQILGQKVEFLVSFYNNEISEKSEIFDDQFSVERPDGSNFTLKIRSTKLEDSAMYFCAVRSGTSGYNEQFFGPGTRLTVL.